This T cell receptor beta chain was identified in a study of cytomegalovirus exposure and HLA in healthy donors. Note on this clone: Its antigen is undetermined.

It was with 60 Vbeta and 13 Jbeta primers that the PCR ran. Clones were sequenced by immunoSEQ multiplex PCR, and TCRdb holds only the in-frame ones, with some missing. In the table there are around 90,000 clones, more than 75% of which are singletons. Deletions cut 3 bases from V and 3 bases from J, with 14 bases between. Germline CDR1 is KGHSH and CDR2 is LQKENI. This CDR3 is 15 amino acids long. Study conclusions and caveats: Other equally common chains were less clonally expanded than HLA-associated TCR beta chains, a later analysis showed.

The TCR sequence derives from a human donor in good health. This chain connects TRBV18 to TRBJ1-1; the D gene is possibly TRBD1 (6 bases). The sequenced sample consisted of PBMCs. The CDR3 protein is CASSPARGADTEAFF. The CDR3 DNA is TGTGCCAGCTCACCGGCACGGGGGGCGGACACTGAAGCTTTCTTT.